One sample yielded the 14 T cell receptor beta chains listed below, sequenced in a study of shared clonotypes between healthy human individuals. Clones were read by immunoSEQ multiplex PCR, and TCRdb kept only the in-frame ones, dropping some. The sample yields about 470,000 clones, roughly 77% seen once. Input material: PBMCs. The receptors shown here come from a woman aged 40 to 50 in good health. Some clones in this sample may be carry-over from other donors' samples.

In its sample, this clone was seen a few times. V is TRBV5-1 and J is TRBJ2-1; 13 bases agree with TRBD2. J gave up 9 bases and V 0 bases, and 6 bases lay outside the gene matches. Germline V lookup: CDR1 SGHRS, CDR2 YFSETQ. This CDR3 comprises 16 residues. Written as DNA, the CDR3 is TGCGCCAGCAGCTTGGGGACTAGCGGGAGAAAGAGTGAGCAGTTCTTC. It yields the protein CASSLGTSGRKSEQFF. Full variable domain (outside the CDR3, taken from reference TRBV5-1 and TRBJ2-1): KAGVTQTPRYLIKTRGQQVTLSCSPISGHRSVSWYQQTPGQGLQFLFEYFSETQRNKGNFPGRFSGRQFSNSRSEMNVSTLELGDSALYLCASSLGTSGRKSEQFFGPGTRLTVL.

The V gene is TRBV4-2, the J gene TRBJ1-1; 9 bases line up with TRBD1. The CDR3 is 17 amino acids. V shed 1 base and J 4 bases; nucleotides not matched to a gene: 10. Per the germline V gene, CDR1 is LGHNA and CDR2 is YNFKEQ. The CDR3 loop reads CASSQVEGLTGGTEAFF. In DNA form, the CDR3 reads TGTGCCAGCAGCCAAGTTGAGGGGTTGACAGGGGGCACTGAAGCTTTCTTT.

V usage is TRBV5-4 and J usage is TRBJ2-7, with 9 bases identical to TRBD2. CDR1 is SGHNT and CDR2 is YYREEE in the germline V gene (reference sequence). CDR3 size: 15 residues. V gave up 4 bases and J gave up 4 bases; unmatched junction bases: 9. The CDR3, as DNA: TGTGCCAGCAGCCTCGCGGGAGGGCCCGATTACGAGCAGTACTTC. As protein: CASSLAGGPDYEQYF.

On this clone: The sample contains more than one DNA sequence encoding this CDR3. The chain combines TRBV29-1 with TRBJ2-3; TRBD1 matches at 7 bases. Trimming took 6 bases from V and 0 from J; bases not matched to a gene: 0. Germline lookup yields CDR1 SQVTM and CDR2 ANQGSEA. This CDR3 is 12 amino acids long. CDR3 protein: CSVGQSTDTQYF. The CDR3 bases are TGCAGCGTGGGACAGAGCACAGATACGCAGTATTTT.

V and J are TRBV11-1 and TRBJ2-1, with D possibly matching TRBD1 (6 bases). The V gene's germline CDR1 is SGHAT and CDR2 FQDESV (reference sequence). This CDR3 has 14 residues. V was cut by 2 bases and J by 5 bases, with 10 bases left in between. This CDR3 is CASSLSGENNEQFF. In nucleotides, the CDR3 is TGTGCCAGCAGCTTATCAGGGGAAAACAATGAGCAGTTCTTC.

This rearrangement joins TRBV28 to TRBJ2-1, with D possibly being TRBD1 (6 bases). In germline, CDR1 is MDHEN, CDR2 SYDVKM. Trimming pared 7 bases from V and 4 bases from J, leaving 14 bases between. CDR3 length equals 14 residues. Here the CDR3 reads CASTPGHLYNEQFF. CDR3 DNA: TGTGCCAGCACCCCGGGACACCTATACAATGAGCAGTTCTTC. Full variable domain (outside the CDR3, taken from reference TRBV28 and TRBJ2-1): DVKVTQSSRYLVKRTGEKVFLECVQDMDHENMFWYRQDPGLGLRLIYFSYDVKMKEKGDIPEGYSVSREKKERFSLILESASTNQTSMYLCASTPGHLYNEQFFGPGTRLTVL.

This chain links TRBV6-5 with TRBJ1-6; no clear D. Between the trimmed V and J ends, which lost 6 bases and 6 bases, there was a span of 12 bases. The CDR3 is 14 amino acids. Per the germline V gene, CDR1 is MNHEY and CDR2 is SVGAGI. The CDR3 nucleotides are TGTGCCAGCAGATGGACGGAATTTAATTCACCCCTCCACTTT. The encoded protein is CASRWTEFNSPLHF.

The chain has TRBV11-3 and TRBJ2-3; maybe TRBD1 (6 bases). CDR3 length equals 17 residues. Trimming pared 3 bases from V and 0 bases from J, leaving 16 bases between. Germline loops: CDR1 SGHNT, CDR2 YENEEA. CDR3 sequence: CASSLDRENTSTDTQYF. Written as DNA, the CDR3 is TGTGCCAGCAGCTTGGACAGAGAAAATACTAGCACAGATACGCAGTATTTT. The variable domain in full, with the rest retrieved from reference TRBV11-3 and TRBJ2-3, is EAGVVQSPRYKIIEKKQPVAFWCNPISGHNTLYWYLQNLGQGPELLIRYENEEAVDDSQLPKDRFSAERLKGVDSTLKIQPAELGDSAVYLCASSLDRENTSTDTQYFGPGTRLTVL.

The CDR3 nucleotides read TGTGCCTGGAGTGTACCCGGGACAGGGAGTAATTCACCCCTCCACTTT. It is translated as CAWSVPGTGSNSPLHF. V gene TRBV30 combines with J gene TRBJ1-6, with TRBD1 matching 9 bases. The ends lost 0 bases at V and 6 bases at J; junction bases unmatched: 6. The germline V gene encodes CDR1 GTSNPN and CDR2 SVGIG (reference sequence). CDR3 length: 16 residues.

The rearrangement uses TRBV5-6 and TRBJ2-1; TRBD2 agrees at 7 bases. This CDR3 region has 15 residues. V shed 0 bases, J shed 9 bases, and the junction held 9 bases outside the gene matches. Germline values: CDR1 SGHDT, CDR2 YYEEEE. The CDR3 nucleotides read TGTGCCAGCAGCTTGGTCCCCGGCGGGAGTATTGAGCAGTTCTTC. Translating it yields CASSLVPGGSIEQFF.

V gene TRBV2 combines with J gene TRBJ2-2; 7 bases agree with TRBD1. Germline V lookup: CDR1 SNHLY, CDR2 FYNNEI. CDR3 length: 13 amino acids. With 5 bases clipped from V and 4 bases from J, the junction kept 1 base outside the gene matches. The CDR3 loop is CASSNRGTGELFF. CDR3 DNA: TGTGCCAGCAGTAACAGGGGCACCGGGGAGCTGTTTTTT.

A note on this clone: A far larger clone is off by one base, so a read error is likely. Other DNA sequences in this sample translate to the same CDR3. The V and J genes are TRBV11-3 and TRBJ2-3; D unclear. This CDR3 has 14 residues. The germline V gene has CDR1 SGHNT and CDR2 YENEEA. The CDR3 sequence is CASSPRRSTDTQYF. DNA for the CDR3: TGTGCCAGCAGCCCCCGGAGAAGCACAGATACGCAGTACTTT.

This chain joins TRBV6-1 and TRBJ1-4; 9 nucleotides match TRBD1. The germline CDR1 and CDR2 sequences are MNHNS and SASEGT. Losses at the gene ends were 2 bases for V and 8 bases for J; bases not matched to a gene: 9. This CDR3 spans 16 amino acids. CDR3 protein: CASSESRQGVREKLFF. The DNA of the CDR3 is TGTGCCAGCAGTGAAAGCCGACAGGGGGTTAGAGAAAAACTGTTTTTT.

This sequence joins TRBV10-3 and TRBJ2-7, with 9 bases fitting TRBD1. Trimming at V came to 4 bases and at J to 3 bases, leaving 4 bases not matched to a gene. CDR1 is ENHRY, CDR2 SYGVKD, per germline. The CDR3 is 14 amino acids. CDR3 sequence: CAISAGGQGYEQYF. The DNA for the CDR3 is TGTGCCATCAGTGCTGGGGGACAGGGCTACGAGCAGTACTTC.